A selection of T cell receptor beta chains follows, all from one sample in a study of blood T cells in healthy people across ages. TCRdb re-derived calls from the 5' RACE reads in MiXCR, one entry per CDR3 protein. The repertoire holds 750,000 or so distinct CDR3 sequences, around a quarter seen once, with 9.4% in the top ten. This sample also belongs to another study, concerning T cells of mothers and their children.

The specimen sequenced was blood. The receptors shown here come from a boy aged 10-17 years in good health. The CDR3 runs from the conserved cysteine through the conserved F or W. The D gene is left open where the match is weak. Only some rows state a clone size, as once, few, many or a class for expanded clones.

size	D	V	J	CDR3	DNA
.	.	TRBV21-1	TRBJ1-1	CASSKDVAEGANTEAFF	.
.	.	TRBV6-4	TRBJ2-3	CASSAELADTQYF	TGTGCCAGCAGTGCGGAGTTGGCAGATACGCAGTATTTT
few	TRBD2	TRBV4-1	TRBJ2-2	CASRFLAGASNTGELFF	TGCGCCAGCAGGTTCCTAGCGGGGGCCTCGAACACCGGGGAGCTGTTTTTT
.	TRBD1	TRBV7-3	TRBJ2-1	CASSTRDRYNEQFF	TGTGCCAGCAGCACAAGGGACAGATACAATGAGCAGTTCTTC
.	TRBD2	TRBV6-1	TRBJ2-2	CATIGLAGGSGTGELFF	TGTGCCACGATCGGACTAGCGGGAGGCTCGGGAACCGGGGAGCTGTTTTTT
.	TRBD2	TRBV7-7	TRBJ2-5	CASSLGASGLGETQYF	TGTGCTAGCAGCTTAGGGGCTAGCGGGCTGGGAGAGACCCAGTACTTC
.	.	TRBV7-9	TRBJ2-6	CASSLTAMVGANVLTF	TGTGCCAGCAGCCTGACCGCGATGGTGGGGGCCAACGTCCTGACTTTC
.	.	TRBV13	TRBJ2-7	CASSSWTGSSYEQYF	TGTGCCAGCAGCTCCTGGACTGGAAGCTCCTACGAGCAGTACTTC
.	TRBD2	TRBV10-3	TRBJ2-1	CAISVGGGPSGEQFF	TGTGCCATCAGTGTCGGGGGAGGGCCGAGCGGTGAGCAGTTCTTC
.	.	TRBV2	TRBJ1-2	CASSDRQEYGYTF	TGTGCCAGCAGTGACCGCCAAGAATATGGCTACACCTTC
few	TRBD1	TRBV6-1	TRBJ2-3	CASSAGTEEIADTQYF	TGTGCCAGCAGCGCCGGGACAGAAGAGATTGCAGATACGCAGTATTTT
.	TRBD1	TRBV18	TRBJ1-6	CASSSGTGDNSPLHF	TGTGCCAGCTCAAGCGGGACAGGGGATAATTCACCCCTCCACTTT
.	.	TRBV5-1	TRBJ2-7	CASSTGQPSYEQYF	TGCGCCAGCAGCACCGGACAGCCCTCCTACGAGCAGTACTTC
.	TRBD2	TRBV7-9	TRBJ2-2	CASSPWSGSLNTGELFF	TGTGCCAGCAGCCCCTGGAGCGGGAGCCTGAACACCGGGGAGCTGTTTTTT
.	.	TRBV14	TRBJ1-6	CASRQDHDYRSPLHF	TGTGCCAGCAGACAAGACCACGACTACCGCTCACCCCTCCACTTT
few	TRBD1	TRBV5-6	TRBJ1-2	CASSPGQANYGYTF	TGTGCCAGCAGCCCGGGACAGGCCAACTATGGCTACACCTTC
.	TRBD2	TRBV10-2	TRBJ2-1	CASSATLAGVDNEQFF	TGCGCCAGCAGTGCCACCCTAGCGGGAGTCGACAATGAGCAGTTCTTC
few	.	TRBV5-6	TRBJ1-4	CASSSQGPGGEKLFF	TGTGCCAGCAGCTCTCAGGGGCCGGGAGGGGAAAAACTGTTTTTT
few	TRBD2	TRBV28	TRBJ2-7	CASSLQRGNSYEQYF	TGTGCCAGCAGTTTACAGCGGGGAAACTCCTACGAGCAGTACTTC
.	.	TRBV29-1	TRBJ2-1	CSGWGGLNEQFF	TGCAGCGGATGGGGCGGGCTAAATGAGCAGTTCTTC
few	.	TRBV12-3/TRBV12-4	TRBJ2-2	CASRASGRANTGELFF	TGTGCCAGCAGGGCCTCTGGACGGGCGAACACCGGGGAGCTGTTTTTT
few	TRBD2	TRBV28	TRBJ2-1	CASIPLGLAEGEQFF	TGTGCCAGCATCCCCTTGGGACTAGCGGAAGGTGAGCAGTTCTTC
few	.	TRBV20-1	TRBJ2-7	CSASPMNQYEQYF	TGCAGTGCTAGTCCAATGAACCAATACGAGCAGTACTTC
.	.	TRBV28	TRBJ2-1	CASSLPTSVDRGGEQFF	TGTGCCAGCAGTTTGCCAACTAGTGTCGACCGCGGAGGTGAGCAGTTCTTC
few	.	TRBV29-1	TRBJ1-1	CSVEGILNTEAFF	TGCAGCGTTGAAGGGATCCTGAACACTGAAGCTTTCTTT
.	.	TRBV6-5	TRBJ2-7	CASSYRQDYEQYF	TGTGCCAGCAGTTACCGACAGGATTACGAGCAGTACTTC
few	TRBD2	TRBV6-5	TRBJ2-7	CASSYSSLAGVEQYF	TGTGCCAGCAGTTACTCGAGCCTAGCGGGGGTCGAGCAGTACTTC
many	.	TRBV4-3	TRBJ1-4	CASSQEGGGDEKLFF	TGCGCCAGCAGCCAAGAAGGAGGAGGGGATGAAAAACTGTTTTTT
.	.	TRBV29-1	TRBJ2-1	CSVDTSWSYNEQFF	TGCAGCGTTGATACTAGCTGGTCCTACAATGAGCAGTTCTTC
.	TRBD2	TRBV11-1	TRBJ2-1	CASSPRIGPSGPRFHQFF	TGTGCCAGCAGCCCGAGGATCGGACCTAGCGGGCCACGCTTCCACCAGTTCTTC
few	.	TRBV29-1	TRBJ2-3	CSVDKDGSTDTQYF	TGCAGCGTTGATAAGGACGGTAGCACAGATACGCAGTATTTT
few	.	TRBV21-1	TRBJ2-4	CASDLMNFLAKNIQYF	TGTGCCAGCGACCTTATGAATTTCCTAGCCAAAAACATTCAGTACTTC
few	.	TRBV12-3/TRBV12-4	TRBJ2-3	CAIQPRGTGTDTQYF	TGTGCCATCCAGCCCCGGGGCACGGGCACAGATACGCAGTATTTT
.	.	TRBV6-2/TRBV6-3	TRBJ2-7	CASSYSRSSSGYEQYF	TGTGCCAGCAGTTACTCGAGGAGCTCGAGTGGGTACGAGCAGTACTTC
.	TRBD2	TRBV7-9	TRBJ2-7	CASSDTSGRVYEQYF	TGTGCCAGCAGCGACACTAGCGGGAGAGTCTACGAGCAGTACTTC
few	.	TRBV29-1	TRBJ2-1	CSANGPAAYNEQFF	TGCAGCGCCAATGGACCGGCCGCCTACAATGAGCAGTTCTTC
.	.	TRBV5-1	TRBJ2-5	CASSPVKEETQYF	TGCGCCAGCAGCCCGGTTAAGGAAGAGACCCAGTACTTC
.	TRBD2	TRBV7-2	TRBJ2-7	CASSLLAGELYEQYF	TGTGCCAGCAGCTTACTAGCGGGAGAACTCTACGAGCAGTACTTC
.	.	TRBV2	TRBJ2-3	CASSEALRADFTDTQYF	TGTGCCAGCAGTGAAGCGCTGAGGGCCGACTTCACAGATACGCAGTATTTT
.	.	TRBV20-1	TRBJ1-4	CSARVQLNEKLFF	TGCAGTGCTAGAGTACAGTTAAATGAAAAACTGTTTTTT
.	.	TRBV3-1	TRBJ2-7	CASSQVTRSYEQYF	TGTGCCAGCAGCCAAGTGACTAGAAGCTACGAGCAGTACTTC
few	.	TRBV20-1	TRBJ2-1	CSAGGTLRMDEQFF	TGCAGTGCTGGGGGGACTCTCCGGATGGATGAGCAGTTCTTC
few	TRBD1	TRBV9	TRBJ2-2	CASSVALTGGTGELFF	TGTGCCAGCAGCGTAGCTTTGACAGGGGGTACCGGGGAGCTGTTTTTT
few	TRBD2	TRBV10-3	TRBJ2-5	CAISGLAGGSETQYF	TGTGCCATCAGTGGACTAGCGGGAGGGTCGGAGACCCAGTACTTC
.	.	TRBV6-2/TRBV6-3	TRBJ2-5	CASRMSGGQETQYF	TGTGCCAGCAGGATGTCGGGTGGGCAAGAGACCCAGTACTTC
.	TRBD1	TRBV13	TRBJ1-4	CASSALEGQPNEKLFF	TGTGCCAGCAGCGCACTAGAGGGACAGCCGAATGAAAAACTGTTTTTT
few	.	TRBV7-9	TRBJ2-1	CASSLVRLQDNEQFF	TGTGCCAGCAGCTTGGTCAGACTGCAAGACAATGAGCAGTTCTTC